This entry features one T cell receptor beta chain sequence. The antigen remains undetermined. This sample is drawn from a study of beta chain features in type 1 diabetes. Of the isolated RNA, all was reverse transcribed, and so the sequenced material was expressed TCRB transcripts. About 3.57 million reads per sample were averaged for naive, central memory and regulatory samples. Profiling relied on immunoSEQ multiplex PCR, and the TCRdb table lists in-frame clones only, not all of them. The table shows 640,000 or so clones, with about an eighth occurring only once. General study results and limits: Although PCR might favor shorter templates, it would do so equally in patients and controls. The study found moderately but significantly shorter TCRB CDR3s in all four CD4+ subsets of Type 1 diabetes patients.

Sorting based on CD45RO/CCR7/CD25/CD127/CD95/CD27 separated CD4+ naive, central memory, regulatory and stem cell-like memory cells. Material: naive CD4+ T cells from blood. The clonotype originates from a man younger than 35 with type 1 diabetes.

The DNA of the CDR3 is TGTGCCAGCAGTGAATGGACAGGGGGCACGGAGCAGTACTTC. Translation: CASSEWTGGTEQYF. The V and J genes are TRBV25-1 and TRBJ2-7; 11 nucleotides align to TRBD1. V gave up 1 base and J gave up 7 bases; unmatched junction bases: 3. The CDR3 sequence is 14 residues long. CDR1 MGHDK and CDR2 SYGVNS come from the germline V gene.